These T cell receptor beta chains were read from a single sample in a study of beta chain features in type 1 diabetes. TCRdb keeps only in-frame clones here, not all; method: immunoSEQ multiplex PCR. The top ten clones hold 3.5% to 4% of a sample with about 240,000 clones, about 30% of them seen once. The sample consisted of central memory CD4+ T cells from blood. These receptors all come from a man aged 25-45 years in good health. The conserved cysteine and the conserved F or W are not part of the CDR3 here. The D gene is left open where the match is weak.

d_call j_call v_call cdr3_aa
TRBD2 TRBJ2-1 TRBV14 ASSHSLYTSGRVNEQF
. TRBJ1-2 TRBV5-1 ASSRSPGTEYGYT
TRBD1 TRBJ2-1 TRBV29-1 SVETRQGAYEQF
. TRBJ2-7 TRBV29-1 SARTGEYEQY
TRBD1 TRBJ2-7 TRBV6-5 ASTGTGGNEQY
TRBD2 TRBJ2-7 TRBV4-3 ASSQETAAGGFSYEQY
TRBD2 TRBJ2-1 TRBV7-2 ASSFAGTSGSGEQF
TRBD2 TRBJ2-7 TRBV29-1 SVGLAGGGSSYEQY
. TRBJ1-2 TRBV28 ASSFRWDGYT
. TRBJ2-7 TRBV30 AWSVSGAGEQY
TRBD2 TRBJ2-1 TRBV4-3 ASSRLAGGVYNEQF
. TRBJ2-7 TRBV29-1 SVGQGKGYEQY
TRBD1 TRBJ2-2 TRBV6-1 ASINRGRTGELF
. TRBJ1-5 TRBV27 ASSPQGSQPQH
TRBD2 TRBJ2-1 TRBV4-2 ASSPSGGADNEQF
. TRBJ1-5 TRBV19 ASIQSGGSKQPQH